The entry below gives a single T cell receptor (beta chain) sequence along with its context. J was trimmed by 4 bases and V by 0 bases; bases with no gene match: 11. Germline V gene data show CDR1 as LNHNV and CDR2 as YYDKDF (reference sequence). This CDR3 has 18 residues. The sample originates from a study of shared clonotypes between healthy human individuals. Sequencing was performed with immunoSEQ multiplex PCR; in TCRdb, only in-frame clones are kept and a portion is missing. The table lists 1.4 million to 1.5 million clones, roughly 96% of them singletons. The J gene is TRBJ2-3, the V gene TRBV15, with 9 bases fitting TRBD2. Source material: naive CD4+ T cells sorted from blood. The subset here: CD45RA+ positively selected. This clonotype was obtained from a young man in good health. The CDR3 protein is CATSRDRRGGSVADTQYF. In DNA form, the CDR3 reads TGTGCCACCAGCAGAGATAGGCGGGGGGGATCGGTGGCAGATACGCAGTATTTT.